These T cell receptor beta chains were read from a single sample in a study of regulatory and conventional T cells in RAG deficiency. The data were produced by immunoSEQ multiplex PCR, yet TCRdb's version contains in-frame clones alone and is incomplete. The profile shows around 29,000 clones, 96% of them singletons. In addition, the sample was reused for a study of regulatory T cells.

The sequenced sample was CD25- CD4+ T cells sorted from blood. The source of these receptors is a human donor in good health. CDR3s include the opening cysteine and the closing phenylalanine or tryptophan. A D gene is named only where the DNA matches it firmly. Clone sizes are given selectively: once, few, many, or a class where the clone is expanded.

size,V,D,J,CDR3,DNA
NA,TRBV12-2,NA,TRBJ1-5,CASRLAPGTAYSNQPQHF,TGTGCAAGTCGCTTAGCCCCTGGGACAGCCTATAGCAATCAGCCCCAGCATTTT
once,TRBV6-5,TRBD1,TRBJ2-5,CASRIPGGQETQYF,TGTGCCAGCAGAATACCAGGGGGCCAAGAGACCCAGTACTTC
NA,TRBV5-5,NA,TRBJ1-2,CASSSVVGAGGYTF,TGTGCCAGCAGCTCAGTTGTGGGGGCGGGCGGCTACACCTTC
NA,TRBV10-2,TRBD2,TRBJ2-3,CASSDRLAGADTQYF,TGCGCCAGCAGTGATAGACTAGCGGGAGCAGATACGCAGTATTTT
NA,TRBV6-5,NA,TRBJ2-7,CASSADRQSYEQYF,TGTGCCAGCAGCGCCGACAGGCAGAGCTACGAGCAGTACTTC
NA,TRBV7-9,TRBD2,TRBJ2-7,CASDAVAGGLNEQYF,TGTGCCAGCGATGCCGTGGCGGGGGGGCTCAACGAGCAGTACTTC
NA,TRBV7-2,NA,TRBJ2-5,CASSQGETQYF,TGTGCCAGCAGTCAGGGGGAGACCCAGTACTTC
once,TRBV2,TRBD1,TRBJ1-2,CASRPGQGGPYGYTF,TGTGCCAGCAGGCCAGGACAGGGAGGTCCCTATGGCTACACCTTC
once,TRBV7-8,TRBD1,TRBJ2-3,CASSVTGGRTDTQYF,TGTGCCAGCAGCGTTACAGGGGGTCGGACAGATACGCAGTATTTT
NA,TRBV19,TRBD1,TRBJ2-3,CASKDPGQTQYF,TGTGCCAGTAAAGACCCGGGACAGACGCAGTATTTT
once,TRBV7-9,NA,TRBJ1-4,CASSLGQLEKLFF,TGTGCCAGCAGCCTAGGACAGCTGGAAAAACTGTTTTTT
NA,TRBV5-1,NA,TRBJ2-4,CASSLRSLGELDKNIQYF,TGCGCCAGCAGCTTGCGGTCACTCGGGGAATTAGACAAAAACATTCAGTACTTC
NA,TRBV9,NA,TRBJ1-4,CASSVANRINEKLFF,TGTGCCAGCAGCGTAGCTAACAGAATTAATGAAAAACTGTTTTTT
NA,TRBV5-6,TRBD1,TRBJ1-2,CASSRTDRGYSGYTF,TGTGCCAGCAGCCGGACGGACAGGGGATATAGTGGCTACACCTTC
NA,TRBV19,NA,TRBJ1-3,CASSIMGRGNTIYF,TGTGCCAGTAGTATTATGGGGCGCGGAAACACCATATATTTT
NA,TRBV7-2,TRBD2,TRBJ2-7,CASSLDRSGSYEQYF,TGTGCCAGCAGCTTAGATCGTAGCGGGTCCTACGAGCAGTACTTC
NA,TRBV27,TRBD1,TRBJ2-7,CASSCGTGDQSFYEQYF,TGTGCCAGCAGTTGCGGGACAGGGGACCAATCCTTCTACGAGCAGTACTTC
NA,TRBV18,TRBD1,TRBJ1-1,CASSPGTGGVNTEAFF,TGTGCCAGCTCACCGGGGACAGGGGGCGTGAACACTGAAGCTTTCTTT
NA,TRBV29-1,TRBD2,TRBJ2-7,CSVGLAGGYEQYF,TGCAGCGTTGGACTAGCGGGGGGGTACGAGCAGTACTTC
NA,TRBV5-6,NA,TRBJ2-5,CASSLGDFQYF,TGTGCCAGCAGCCTTGGGGACTTCCAGTACTTC
once,TRBV30,NA,TRBJ1-1,CAWSPDRNTEAFF,TGTGCCTGGAGTCCGGACAGAAACACTGAAGCTTTCTTT
NA,TRBV7-2,TRBD1,TRBJ2-1,CASSLWGTDSYNEQFF,TGTGCCAGCAGCTTATGGGGGACAGACTCCTACAATGAGCAGTTCTTC
NA,TRBV30,NA,TRBJ2-6,CAWSGDWSSGANVLTF,TGTGCCTGGAGTGGGGACTGGAGCTCTGGGGCCAACGTCCTGACTTTC
NA,TRBV5-1,TRBD2,TRBJ2-1,CASSLAGTRYNEQFF,TGCGCCAGCAGCTTGGCCGGGACTAGATACAATGAGCAGTTCTTC
NA,TRBV7-2,TRBD2,TRBJ2-3,CASSLGLAGTDTQYF,TGTGCCAGCAGCTTGGGACTAGCGGGCACAGATACGCAGTATTTT
NA,TRBV5-1,TRBD2,TRBJ2-7,CASSYRSLRTSGSRGEQYF,TGCGCCAGCAGCTACCGGAGTCTACGGACTAGCGGGAGTAGGGGCGAGCAGTACTTC
NA,TRBV14,NA,TRBJ2-7,CASSHTNYEQYF,TGTGCCAGCAGCCATACTAATTACGAGCAGTACTTC
NA,TRBV5-1,NA,TRBJ2-7,CASSLKAENYEQYF,TGCGCCAGCAGCTTGAAAGCGGAGAACTACGAGCAGTACTTC
NA,TRBV10-3,TRBD1,TRBJ1-5,CAISETYRGQDPTRYSNQPQHF,TGTGCCATCAGTGAGACCTACCGAGGACAGGACCCTACCCGTTATAGCAATCAGCCCCAGCATTTT
NA,TRBV6-1,TRBD1,TRBJ1-1,CASIQGAALEAFF,TGTGCCAGTATACAGGGGGCGGCACTTGAAGCTTTCTTT
NA,TRBV2,TRBD1,TRBJ2-2,CASSAPPGQVYAGTAGELFF,TGTGCCAGCAGCGCTCCACCGGGACAGGTCTACGCGGGAACGGCCGGGGAGCTGTTTTTT
NA,TRBV21-1,NA,TRBJ2-7,CASSTHWSLADTYEQYF,TGTGCCAGCAGCACCCATTGGAGCCTAGCGGACACCTACGAGCAGTACTTC
NA,TRBV2,TRBD1,TRBJ1-2,CASQIQGIYGYTF,TGTGCCAGTCAAATACAGGGGATCTATGGCTACACCTTC
NA,TRBV14,TRBD2,TRBJ2-4,CASSHPTSLAGGQVIQYF,TGTGCCAGCAGCCACCCTACCTCTCTAGCGGGGGGGCAGGTCATTCAGTACTTC
NA,TRBV7-2,NA,TRBJ2-1,CASSPIPRGGYNEQFF,TGTGCCAGCAGCCCAATACCGAGGGGGGGTTACAATGAGCAGTTCTTC
NA,TRBV6-1,NA,TRBJ1-5,CASSERGGWGSQRNQPQHF,TGTGCCAGCAGTGAGAGGGGGGGGTGGGGCTCCCAACGCAATCAGCCCCAGCATTTT
NA,TRBV7-6,NA,TRBJ2-7,CASSFFPPPTGFHEQYF,TGTGCCAGCAGCTTTTTCCCCCCCCCGACAGGATTCCACGAGCAGTACTTC
NA,TRBV5-5,TRBD1,TRBJ2-3,CASSVRTGADTQYF,TGTGCCAGCAGCGTACGGACAGGGGCCGATACGCAGTATTTT
NA,TRBV27,NA,TRBJ2-2,CASSLVLFTGELFF,TGTGCCAGCAGTTTAGTACTGTTCACCGGGGAGCTGTTTTTT
NA,TRBV9,TRBD1,TRBJ2-7,CASSRWGQDSYEQYF,TGTGCCAGCAGCAGATGGGGACAGGACTCCTACGAGCAGTACTTC
once,TRBV6-1,NA,TRBJ2-7,CASNWGTLSYEQYF,TGTGCCAGCAATTGGGGGACACTCTCCTACGAGCAGTACTTC
NA,TRBV29-1,TRBD1,TRBJ1-4,CSVINRGYEKLFF,TGCAGCGTTATTAACAGGGGGTATGAAAAACTGTTTTTT
NA,TRBV6-6,NA,TRBJ1-1,CASSPLNTEAFF,TGTGCCAGCAGTCCGTTGAACACTGAAGCTTTCTTT
NA,TRBV7-2,NA,TRBJ2-1,CASSLVASSYNEQFF,TGTGCCAGCAGCTTAGTCGCGAGCTCCTACAATGAGCAGTTCTTC
NA,TRBV6-5,TRBD1,TRBJ1-1,CASSLNRGPNTEAFF,TGTGCCAGCAGTTTGAACAGGGGCCCGAACACTGAAGCTTTCTTT
NA,TRBV30,NA,TRBJ1-5,CAWTPKRGREGNQPQHF,TGTGCCTGGACCCCAAAAAGGGGCAGGGAGGGCAATCAGCCCCAGCATTTT
once,TRBV5-4,TRBD2,TRBJ2-3,CASSFGGDSTDTQYF,TGTGCCAGCAGCTTTGGGGGGGATAGCACAGATACGCAGTATTTT
NA,TRBV5-4,NA,TRBJ2-2,CASQQAVNTGELFF,TGTGCCAGCCAACAGGCAGTGAACACCGGGGAGCTGTTTTTT
NA,TRBV9,TRBD1,TRBJ1-5,CASSGTGGNQPQHF,TGTGCCAGCAGCGGAACAGGGGGCAATCAGCCCCAGCATTTT
NA,TRBV15,NA,TRBJ1-2,CATSNPTEATVFLGYTF,TGTGCCACCAGCAACCCCACCGAGGCGACAGTCTTTCTTGGCTACACCTTC
NA,TRBV15,NA,TRBJ1-1,CATSRKRDMNTEAFF,TGTGCCACCAGCAGAAAGAGAGACATGAACACTGAAGCTTTCTTT
NA,TRBV30,TRBD2,TRBJ2-1,CAWSKGTRGFLQFF,TGTGCCTGGAGTAAGGGGACTAGGGGATTCTTGCAGTTCTTC
NA,TRBV6-5,TRBD1,TRBJ1-6,CASSFTGVDSPLHF,TGTGCCAGCAGTTTCACAGGGGTAGATTCACCCCTCCACTTT
NA,TRBV6-6,NA,TRBJ1-1,CASSYSTGQAFF,TGTGCCAGCAGTTACTCAACAGGGCAAGCTTTCTTT
NA,TRBV4-2,TRBD2,TRBJ2-2,CASRKTSGNTGELFF,TGTGCCAGCAGAAAGACTAGCGGGAACACCGGGGAGCTGTTTTTT
NA,TRBV4-2,TRBD1,TRBJ1-2,CASSQATGQNYGYTF,TGTGCCAGCAGCCAAGCGACAGGGCAAAACTATGGCTACACCTTC
once,TRBV5-1,NA,TRBJ1-2,CASSLSASDGYTF,TGCGCCAGCAGCTTGTCAGCTAGCGACGGCTACACCTTC
NA,TRBV6-5,NA,TRBJ1-1,CASSYSRGDTEAFF,TGTGCCAGCAGTTACTCTCGGGGGGACACTGAAGCTTTCTTT
NA,TRBV10-1,TRBD1,TRBJ1-6,CASSPDRTNSPLHF,TGCGCCAGTTCCCCGGACAGGACGAATTCACCCCTCCACTTT